This T cell receptor (beta chain) appears in the sequencing data of a study of cytomegalovirus exposure and HLA in healthy donors. V dropped 0 bases and J dropped 5; count of bases not matched to a gene: 6. This CDR3 region has 15 residues. Germline assignment: CDR1 LGHNA and CDR2 YSLEER. The PCR ran on 60 Vbeta and 13 Jbeta primers. Profiling relied on immunoSEQ multiplex PCR, and the TCRdb table lists in-frame clones only, not all of them. The sample shows 100,000 to 150,000 clones, approximately 80% of them seen only once. The receptor comes from a woman in her 40s in good health and CMV-seronegative. J is TRBJ2-5 and V is TRBV4-3; 7 nucleotides align to TRBD1. Sequences were obtained from PBMCs. CDR3 bases: TGCGCCAGCAGCCAAGATACAGGGGAATGGGAGACCCAGTACTTC. It yields the protein CASSQDTGEWETQYF.